These 19 T cell receptor beta chains share one sample of origin, sequenced in a study of Graves' ophthalmopathy and Graves' hyperthyroidism (dated 2018 in TCRdb). Reads for this sample came from an Illumina HiSeq 2000. For repertoire sequencing, TCR beta CDR3 regions were amplified from RNA transcripts. HTBI primers and the Qiagen OneStep RT-PCR kit were used in a first-round RT-PCR, which was followed by a second-round multiplex PCR, size selection and purification. In-frame beta chains were kept once TCRdb had trimmed the public reads at Q25 with fastp and called clones with MiXCR. Here each entry gathers all rows of one CDR3 protein and keeps the most common genes and DNA. Present in this sample are roughly 1.1 million distinct CDR3 sequences, about two fifths of which were seen just once. The ten largest clones take up around 10% of the sample. The sequencing sample was made of peripheral blood or thyroid tissue (not recorded which). The receptors shown here come from an adult man with Graves' hyperthyroidism.

There are many counts of this clonotype. The chain carries TRBV2 and TRBJ2-7, with a tentative D call TRBD1 (5 bases). Germline values: CDR1 SNHLY, CDR2 FYNNEI. The CDR3 totals 14 residues. V shed 3 bases and J shed 3 bases, with 12 bases lying between them. DNA for the CDR3: TGTGCCAGCAGTGAGGGCAGGGTTGGCTACGAGCAGTACTTC. Translation: CASSEGRVGYEQYF.

Only a few counts were recorded for this clonotype. This chain connects TRBV28 to TRBJ1-2; maybe TRBD1 (5 bases). The CDR3 consists of 14 residues. V shed 5 bases and J shed 1 base, with 11 bases lying between them. CDR1 is MDHEN and CDR2 is SYDVKM in the germline V gene. In DNA form, the CDR3 reads TGTGCCAGCAGTAATCGGGGGATTAACTATGGCTACACCTTC. Translation gives CASSNRGINYGYTF.

This clonotype was seen only a few times. The genes are TRBV6-2 or TRBV6-3 and TRBJ1-1; tentatively, D is TRBD1 (5 bases). This CDR3 contains 17 residues. CDR1 is MNHEY and CDR2 is SVGEGT in the germline V gene. Trimming took off 7 bases at V and 0 bases at J, with 21 bases between the two ends. The CDR3 loop is CASIRSKQGAMNTEAFF. The CDR3 DNA is TGTGCCAGCATCCGCTCGAAACAAGGGGCAATGAACACTGAAGCTTTCTTT.

Only a few counts were recorded for this clonotype. The chain has TRBV10-2 and TRBJ1-4, with D uncertain. Trimming cost V 11 bases and J 0 bases, with 19 bases left between them. Germline assignment: CDR1 WSHSY and CDR2 SAAADI. The CDR3 sequence is 16 residues long. CDR3 sequence reads: CAHITAAIATNEKLFF. The CDR3, as DNA: TGCGCCCATATTACGGCAGCAATTGCAACTAATGAAAAACTGTTTTTT.

This rearrangement joins TRBV29-1 to TRBJ1-2; 7 bases are a match to TRBD1. The CDR3 sequence is 13 residues long. CDR1 is SQVTM and CDR2 is ANQGSEA in the germline V gene. J lost 5 bases, V lost 3 bases, and 6 bases had no gene match. The CDR3 bases are TGCAGCGTTGATGGGACAGTGAAATATGGCTACACCTTC. As protein: CSVDGTVKYGYTF.

At least ten counts were recorded for this clonotype. The CDR3 protein is CASTRYGGQELFF. In DNA, the CDR3 is TGTGCCAGCACCCGTTACGGGGGTCAAGAGCTGTTTTTT. V is TRBV7-6 and J is TRBJ2-2; D possibly corresponds to TRBD2 (6 bases). V was pared by 7 bases and J by 11 bases, with 17 bases between. Per germline, CDR1 SGHVS and CDR2 FNYEAQ. The CDR3 spans 13 residues. The entire variable domain, with the rest obtained from reference TRBV7-6 and TRBJ2-2, is as follows: GAGVSQSPRYKVTKRGQDVALRCDPISGHVSLYWYRQALGQGPEFLTYFNYEAQQDKSGLPNDRFSAERPEGSISTLTIQRTEQRDSAMYRCASTRYGGQELFFGEGSRLTVL.

This clonotype was observed a handful of times. The chain couples TRBV7-2 to TRBJ2-3; tentative D call: TRBD2 (5 bases). The V end lost 5 bases, the J end lost 3 bases, and 6 bases lay between the germline ends. Germline CDR1 reads SGHTA; CDR2 reads FQGNSA. The CDR3 totals 12 residues. CDR3 sequence reads: CASSEGTDTQYF. The CDR3 region has the DNA TGTGCCAGCAGCGAGGGAACAGATACGCAGTATTTT.

With regard to this clonotype: This may be a read error: a much more frequent sequence differs by one nucleotide. The chain recombines TRBV19 with TRBJ2-7; perhaps D is TRBD1 or TRBD2 (6 bases each). This CDR3 spans 13 amino acids. The germline gives CDR1 LNHDA, CDR2 SQIVND (reference sequence). The CDR3 nucleotides are TGTGCCGGTAGCGGACAGACCTACTACGAGCAGTACTTC. This codes for CAGSGQTYYEQYF.

This chain links TRBV12-3 or TRBV12-4 with TRBJ1-4; no clear D. Trimming took off 2 bases at V and 2 bases at J, with 12 bases between the two ends. The CDR3 runs 16 residues. The CDR3 DNA sequence: TGTGCCAGCAGTTTAATTCCGCTGGGCACTAATGAAAAACTGTTTTTT. It codes for CASSLIPLGTNEKLFF.

The chain carries TRBV29-1 and TRBJ2-3; TRBD2 is a possible D gene (5 bases). Deletions cut 7 bases from V and 0 bases from J, with 11 bases between. In germline, CDR1 is SQVTM, CDR2 ANQGSEA. This CDR3 region has 13 residues. CDR3 DNA: TGCAGCGCCGCTCGGACTAGCACAGATACGCAGTATTTT. It yields the protein CSAARTSTDTQYF.

This clonotype was detected ten times or more. This sequence joins TRBV7-9 and TRBJ2-7, with 9 bases lining up with TRBD1. Germline CDR1 is SEHNR and CDR2 is FQNEAQ (reference sequence). This CDR3 is built from 13 residues. J was trimmed by 8 bases and V by 5 bases; bases with no gene match: 7. CDR3 loop: CASSPGQGKKQYF. The CDR3 DNA reads as TGTGCCAGCAGCCCGGGACAGGGAAAAAAGCAGTACTTC.

The chain recombines TRBV11-2 with TRBJ1-1; TRBD1 aligns across 10 bases. The V gene end was trimmed by 1 base and the J gene end by 4 bases; junction bases not matched to a gene: 9. The CDR3 covers 17 residues. Germline V CDR1 and CDR2: SGHAT, FQNNGV. CDR3 sequence reads: CASSLGSRDRGPTEAFF. The CDR3, as DNA: TGTGCCAGCAGCTTAGGGTCTAGGGACAGGGGCCCCACTGAAGCTTTCTTT.

Points on this clonotype: A junction boundary mismatches the germline segment, possibly from a read error. The CDR3 is CASSSNTGLPQETRYF. DNA for the CDR3: TGTGCCAGCAGCTCCAATACAGGGTTACCTCAAGAGACCCGGTACTTC. The chain employs TRBV7-2 and TRBJ2-5; perhaps TRBD1 as D (6 bases). Germline V CDR1 and CDR2: SGHTA, FQGNSA. CDR3 length equals 16 residues.

The chain recombines TRBV7-9 with TRBJ1-2; weak D call: TRBD1 (5 bases). Germline V gives CDR1 SEHNR, CDR2 FQNEAQ (reference sequence). The V end lost 3 bases, the J end lost 4 bases, and 15 bases lay between the germline ends. The CDR3 runs to 15 residues. The CDR3 sequence: CASSLGPGSIYGYTF. The CDR3 nucleotides read TGTGCCAGCAGCTTGGGGCCAGGGTCGATCTATGGCTACACCTTC.

The chain has TRBV12-3 or TRBV12-4 and TRBJ2-5, with D possibly being TRBD1 or TRBD2 (5 bases each). The CDR3 covers 20 residues. V lost 4 bases and J 5 bases, leaving 32 bases between the germline ends. CDR3 loop: CASSYSPFRYRDQRRETQYF. CDR3 bases: TGTGCCAGCAGTTACTCTCCCTTTCGCTACCGGGACCAAAGGCGGGAGACCCAGTACTTC.

This clonotype was counted a few times. The chain recombines TRBV4-3 with TRBJ2-5; the match to TRBD1 covers 9 bases. Germline CDR1 and CDR2: LGHNA and YSLEER. With 6 bases clipped from V and 4 bases from J, the junction kept 12 bases outside the gene matches. The CDR3 is 16 residues long. CDR3 sequence reads: CASRLSRQGVGETQYF. The CDR3 coding sequence is TGCGCCAGCAGACTGTCGCGACAGGGGGTAGGAGAGACCCAGTACTTC.

This clonotype has a handful of counts. The chain links TRBV20-1 to TRBJ1-2; D is possibly TRBD1 (5 bases). Deletions cut 1 base from V and 8 bases from J, with 17 bases between. Per germline, CDR1 DFQATT and CDR2 SNEGSKA (reference sequence). The CDR3 is made up of 14 amino acids. The CDR3 loop reads CSARVGGGSEGYTF. DNA of the CDR3: TGCAGTGCTAGAGTCGGGGGGGGATCGGAAGGCTACACCTTC.

A few counts support this clonotype. The V and J genes are TRBV6-6 and TRBJ2-7, with a possible D match to TRBD1 (5 bases). The CDR3 has 15 amino acids. From germline, CDR1 is MNHNY and CDR2 SVGAGI (reference sequence). Trimming pared 5 bases from V and 3 bases from J, leaving 17 bases between. CDR3 sequence: CASSEESTVIYEQYF. The CDR3 coding sequence is TGTGCCAGCAGTGAAGAGTCGACAGTAATCTACGAGCAGTACTTC.

There are many counts of this clonotype. The chain links TRBV9 to TRBJ2-5; 11 bases agree with TRBD2. V lost 1 base, J lost 2 bases, and 1 base stayed unmatched. The germline CDR1 and CDR2 sequences are SGDLS and YYNGEE. The CDR3 loop spans 15 amino acids. The CDR3 loop reads CASSVSSGRQETQYF. Written as DNA, the CDR3 is TGTGCCAGCAGCGTATCTAGCGGGAGGCAAGAGACCCAGTACTTC.